This T cell receptor (beta chain) was recovered during a study of Graves' ophthalmopathy and Graves' hyperthyroidism. Across the study: Stable hyperthyroidism was defined by absence of ophthalmopathy within 18 months of follow-up.

Orbital computed tomography, together with clinical symptoms, serum thyroxine, TRAb and thyroid ultrasound, was used for diagnosis. General study points: Ophthalmopathy and stable hyperthyroidism were discriminated by a 13-signature model, with approximately 89% sensitivity and approximately 78% specificity. At 70.59% sensitivity and 72% to 75% specificity, the model predicted progression of the ophthalmopathy.

About this clonotype itself: Its cognate antigen is unknown.

Amplification of the TCR beta CDR3 regions used RNA transcripts (as template). After a first-round RT-PCR with HTBI primers, a second-round multiplex PCR was run. Each CDR3 protein is one row after TCRdb ran MiXCR on the multiplex PCR reads. The repertoire holds around 1.1 million distinct CDR3 sequences, with about 38% as singletons. Sequencing was carried out using peripheral blood or thyroid tissue (not recorded which). This receptor was obtained from an adult man with Graves' hyperthyroidism.

This CDR3 reads CASSYSNRLAEAFF. In nucleotides, the CDR3 is TGTGCCAGCAGTTACTCGAACAGGCTTGCTGAAGCTTTCTTT. J is TRBJ1-1 and V is TRBV12-3 or TRBV12-4; tentative D call: TRBD1 (5 bases). V lost 4 bases and J lost 6, with 15 bases in between. There are 14 residues in the CDR3.